This is a list of T cell receptor beta chains from one sample in a study of blood T cell repertoires in COVID-19. TCRdb's table, derived via immunoSEQ multiplex PCR, lists solely in-frame clones and lacks some. The data contain 200,000 to 250,000 clones, 86% of them singletons. The specimen sequenced was peripheral blood. These receptor sequences come from a middle-aged man with acute or convalescent COVID-19. Each CDR3 is given with its conserved first and last residue. A D gene is named only where the DNA matches it firmly. Not all rows give a size; the values are once, few, many and, for expanded clones, a class.

NA | TRBD2 | TRBJ2-2 | TRBV7-6 | TGTGCCAGCAGCTTCAGGGGCGGGGGACTAGCGAACACCGGGGAGCTGTTTTTT | CASSFRGGGLANTGELFF
once | NA | TRBJ2-3 | TRBV5-1 | TGCGCCAGCGTAAGGGAGGGGGGCACAGATACGCAGTATTTT | CASVREGGTDTQYF
NA | TRBD1 | TRBJ2-3 | TRBV10-3 | TGTGCCATCAGCCAAAGGGGACAGGGAATAGTAACTAGCACAGATACGCAGTATTTT | CAISQRGQGIVTSTDTQYF
once | TRBD1 | TRBJ2-1 | TRBV2 | TGTGCCAGCAGCGAACAGGGGTCGAGCTCCTACAATGAGCAGTTCTTC | CASSEQGSSSYNEQFF
NA | NA | TRBJ2-2 | TRBV2 | TGTGCCAGCAGCTTCCTTAGGGGATCGAACACCGGGGAGCTGTTTTTT | CASSFLRGSNTGELFF
NA | NA | TRBJ1-1 | TRBV5-1 | TGCGCCAGCAGCTTCGGGGGGCCCACTGAAGCTTTCTTT | CASSFGGPTEAFF
once | TRBD2 | TRBJ2-3 | TRBV7-3 | TGTGCCAGCAGCTTACTAGCGGGGGTCACAGATACGCAGTATTTT | CASSLLAGVTDTQYF
NA | NA | TRBJ2-2 | TRBV10-3 | TGTGCCATCAAGGGGCATGTGGGGACCGGGGAGCTGTTTTTT | CAIKGHVGTGELFF
NA | TRBD1 | TRBJ2-1 | TRBV10-2 | TGCGCCAGCATTCGGACAGGGGGCGGGTTGAGTGAGCAGTTCTTC | CASIRTGGGLSEQFF
NA | NA | TRBJ1-5 | TRBV19 | TGTGCCAGTAGTATACAACGAGGGGGAACCAACAATCAGCCCCAGCATTTT | CASSIQRGGTNNQPQHF
NA | NA | TRBJ1-5 | TRBV18 | TGTGCCAGCTCATCTGGATGGGGGGATCAGCCCCAGCATTTT | CASSSGWGDQPQHF
NA | TRBD1 | TRBJ1-6 | TRBV19 | TGTGCCAGTAGCTTGGGGACAGACAATTCACCCCTCCACTTT | CASSLGTDNSPLHF
NA | NA | TRBJ1-1 | TRBV3-1/TRBV3-2 | TGTGCCAGCAGCCTTCAAGGGGGGGTTGAAGCTTTCTTT | CASSLQGGVEAFF
NA | TRBD1 | TRBJ1-2 | TRBV9 | TGTGCCAGCAGCGTGGGGGACAGGGGCTATGGCTACACCTTC | CASSVGDRGYGYTF
NA | TRBD2 | TRBJ2-3 | TRBV11-2 | TGTGCCAGCAGCAGCAGACTAGCGGGGGCCTTGCTAGATACGCAGTATTTT | CASSSRLAGALLDTQYF
NA | NA | TRBJ1-1 | TRBV5-1 | TGCGCCAGCAGCTTGTACGGACACATGAACACTGAAGCTTTCTTT | CASSLYGHMNTEAFF
once | NA | TRBJ1-2 | TRBV11-2 | TGTGCCAGCAGCTTAGCTGGGGGCGCTGGCTATGGCTACACCTTC | CASSLAGGAGYGYTF
NA | NA | TRBJ2-1 | TRBV4-1 | TGCGCCAGCAGCCAAGGCCCGCAAAACAAGCAGTTCTTC | CASSQGPQNKQFF
NA | NA | TRBJ2-5 | TRBV19 | TGTGCCAGTAGTATAGGTAGTGGTGAGACCCAGTACTTC | CASSIGSGETQYF
NA | NA | TRBJ2-2 | TRBV6-5 | TGTGCCAGCCGAGGGCCCGGGGAGCTGTTTTTT | CASRGPGELFF
NA | NA | TRBJ2-6 | TRBV5-6 | TGTGCCAGCAGCTTTGAGGCCACCCGGGCCAACGTCCTGACTTTC | CASSFEATRANVLTF
once | NA | TRBJ1-2 | TRBV19 | TGTGCCAGTAGTATCGGAGGGTCCTATGGCTACACCTTC | CASSIGGSYGYTF
NA | TRBD2 | TRBJ2-3 | TRBV5-4 | TGTGCCAGCAGCCCCTGGCGGGGGGGCAGCACAGATACGCAGTATTTT | CASSPWRGGSTDTQYF
NA | NA | TRBJ1-2 | TRBV5-1 | TGCGCCAGCAGTTGGACAGCCGACTATGGCTACACCTTC | CASSWTADYGYTF
NA | TRBD1 | TRBJ1-2 | TRBV6-6 | TGTGCCAGCACCCCCACAGGGGATAGTGGCTACACCTTC | CASTPTGDSGYTF
NA | TRBD1 | TRBJ2-7 | TRBV19 | TGTGCCAGTAGTATGTACTCCGGGACAGGGAGCTCCTACGAGCAGTACTTC | CASSMYSGTGSSYEQYF
NA | NA | TRBJ2-7 | TRBV21-1 | TGTGCCAGCAGCAAACTGGACAGGGGCCACGAGCAGTACTTC | CASSKLDRGHEQYF
NA | TRBD1 | TRBJ1-4 | TRBV5-1 | TGCGCCAGCAGCCCCCACAGGGGAACTAATGAAAAACTGTTTTTT | CASSPHRGTNEKLFF
NA | NA | TRBJ1-2 | TRBV2 | TGTGCCAGCAGCTGGGGAGGCCCGACGGACTATGGCTACACCTTC | CASSWGGPTDYGYTF
NA | TRBD2 | TRBJ2-2 | TRBV7-8 | TGTGCCAGCAGCTTAGGGACTAGCGATACCGGGGAGCTGTTTTTT | CASSLGTSDTGELFF
NA | TRBD1 | TRBJ1-6 | TRBV5-1 | TGCGCCAGCAGCCGACAGGGTCTTAGCTCCTATAATTCACCCCTCCACTTT | CASSRQGLSSYNSPLHF
NA | TRBD1 | TRBJ1-6 | TRBV6-5 | TGTGCCAGCAGTTACTCGGGACAGGCTGATAATTCACCCCTCCACTTT | CASSYSGQADNSPLHF
NA | NA | TRBJ1-5 | TRBV6-2/TRBV6-3 | TGTGCCAGCAGTTTGGGGGACACCCGCAATCAGCCCCAGCATTTT | CASSLGDTRNQPQHF
NA | TRBD1 | TRBJ1-5 | TRBV27 | TGTGCCAGCAGTTTCAGGGGGACCGGTCAGCCCCAGCATTTT | CASSFRGTGQPQHF
NA | NA | TRBJ1-2 | TRBV6-5 | TGTGCCAGCAGTTACTCGGTCCCGCTGGGCGGCTACACCTTC | CASSYSVPLGGYTF